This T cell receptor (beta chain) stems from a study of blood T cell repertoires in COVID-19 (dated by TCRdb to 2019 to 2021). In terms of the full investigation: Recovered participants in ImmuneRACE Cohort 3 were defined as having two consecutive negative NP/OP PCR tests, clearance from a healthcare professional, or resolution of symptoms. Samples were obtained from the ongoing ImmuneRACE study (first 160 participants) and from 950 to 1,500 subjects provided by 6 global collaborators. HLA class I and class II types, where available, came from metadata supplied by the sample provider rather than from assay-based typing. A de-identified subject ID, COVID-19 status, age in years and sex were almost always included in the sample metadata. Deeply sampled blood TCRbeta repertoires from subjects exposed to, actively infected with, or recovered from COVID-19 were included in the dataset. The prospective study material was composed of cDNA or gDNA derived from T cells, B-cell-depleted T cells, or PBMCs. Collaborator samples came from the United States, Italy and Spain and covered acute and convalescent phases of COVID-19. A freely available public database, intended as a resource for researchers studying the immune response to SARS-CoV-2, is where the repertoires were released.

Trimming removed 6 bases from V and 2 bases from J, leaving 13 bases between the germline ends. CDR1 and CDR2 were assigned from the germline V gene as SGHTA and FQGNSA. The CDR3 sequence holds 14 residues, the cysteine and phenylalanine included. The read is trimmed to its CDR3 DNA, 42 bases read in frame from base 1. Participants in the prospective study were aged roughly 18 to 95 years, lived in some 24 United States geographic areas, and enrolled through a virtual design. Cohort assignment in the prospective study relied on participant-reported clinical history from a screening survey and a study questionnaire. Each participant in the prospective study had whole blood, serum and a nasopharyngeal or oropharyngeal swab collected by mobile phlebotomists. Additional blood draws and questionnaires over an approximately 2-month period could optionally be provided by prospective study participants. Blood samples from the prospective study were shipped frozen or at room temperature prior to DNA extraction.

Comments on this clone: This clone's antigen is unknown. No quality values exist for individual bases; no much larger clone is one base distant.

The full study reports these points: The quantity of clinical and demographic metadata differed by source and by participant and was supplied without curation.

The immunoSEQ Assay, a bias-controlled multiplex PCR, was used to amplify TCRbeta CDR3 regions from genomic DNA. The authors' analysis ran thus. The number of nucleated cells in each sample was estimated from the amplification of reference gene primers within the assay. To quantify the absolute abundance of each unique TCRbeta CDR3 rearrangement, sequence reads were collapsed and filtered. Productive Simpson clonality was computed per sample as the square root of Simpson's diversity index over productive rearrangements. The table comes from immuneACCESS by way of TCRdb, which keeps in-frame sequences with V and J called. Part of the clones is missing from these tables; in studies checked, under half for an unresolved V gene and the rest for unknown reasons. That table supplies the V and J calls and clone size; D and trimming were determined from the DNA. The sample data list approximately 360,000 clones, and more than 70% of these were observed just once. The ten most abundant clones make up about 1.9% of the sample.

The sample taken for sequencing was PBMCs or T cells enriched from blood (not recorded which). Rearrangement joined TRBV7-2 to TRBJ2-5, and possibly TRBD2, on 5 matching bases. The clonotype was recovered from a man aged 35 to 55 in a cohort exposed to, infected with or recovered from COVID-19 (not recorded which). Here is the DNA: TGTGCCAGCAGACCTGGAGGTTCTCAAGAGACCCAGTACTTC. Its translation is CASRPGGSQETQYF.